This T cell receptor (beta chain) was recovered during a study of T cell responses to AZD1222 COVID-19 vaccine (dated by TCRdb to 2020 to 2023). A note on the overall study: A total of 230 or so trial participants underwent TCR sequencing, of whom some 210 received two doses of AZD1222 and about 25 received two doses of the MenACWY control vaccine. Trial participants were enrolled by age into subgroups of 18-55, 56-69 and 70-plus years, and approximately 150, 30 and 60 TCR-sequenced participants, respectively, were included in these subgroups.

This specimen's time point label, per the study, means: about 28 days (+/-7) after the second vaccine dose. Interpreted using the paper, the treatment or condition label stands for: meningococcal conjugate vaccine given as trial control. The vaccinee samples were drawn from two UK trials, COV001 and COV002, one of which was a single-blind randomized controlled phase 2/3 trial testing AZD1222 (ChAdOx1 nCoV-19) in healthy adults. Trial participant PBMC samples were collected at day 0 and day 28 after the second dose for TCRbeta chain sequencing. Summary of the overall study and its limitations: Conclusions about previously exposed vaccinees are limited, since just six AZD1222 recipients were seropositive for SARS-CoV-2 at baseline. Nearly half of unique spike-specific TCRs reportedly recognized epitopes outside regions mutated in the B.1.351 and B.1.1.7 variants. A significant rise in spike-specific TCR breadth and depth was observed after two AZD1222 doses relative to day 0 and relative to MenACWY recipients. The whole spike protein was spanned by vaccine-associated CD4 TCRs, and dominant responses were seen in regions 160-218 and 743-854. No day 14 peak-response samples were available, so repertoires were characterized only after the peak T cell response. Most participants were white British and females outnumbered males, and the authors suggested that clonal diversity may have been underestimated. In the small 56-69-year group, the increase in depth fell short of significance, most likely because of low power.

A remark on this clone: Its binding antigen is unknown. Base qualities are missing; no much larger clone stands one base away.

The CDR3 numbers 15 residues from cysteine through phenylalanine. Solely the CDR3 DNA is kept, with 45 bases framed from the first base. At the junction V is shortened by 0 bases and J by 6 bases, with 14 bases in between. From a lookup of the germline V gene (reference sequence), CDR1 and CDR2 are SEHNR and FQNEAQ. The CDR3 regions of human TCRbeta chains were analyzed by immunosequencing. The study's own analysis went as follows. TCRs in the repertoires were compared against a reference library of SARS-CoV-2-specific TCRs that had been generated with the MIRA antigen-specificity platform. Breadth meant the fraction of unique TCRs that were SARS-CoV-2-associated, whereas depth meant the fraction of total T cells that were SARS-CoV-2-associated. Each spike-specific TCR was assigned to its reactive spike region and to a CD4 or CD8 class using the MIRA data. Log10-transformed breadth and depth values were compared by one-way ANOVA with Sidak's multiple comparisons tests. Sourced from immuneACCESS, this table was stored by TCRdb with only in-frame sequences that have V and J called. A share of the clones is absent; for the studies checked, an unresolved V gene accounts for under half, and the remainder has no known explanation. V and J calls plus clone size are reproduced from that table; the DNA served to infer D and trimming. Here the sample has tens of thousands of clones; 88% occur a single time. 10% of the sample comes from the top ten.

The sequence was collected from an adult who received the MenACWY meningococcal vaccine as a control. Material: peripheral blood, obtained 28 days after the second dose of the MenACWY control vaccine. The chain uses TRBV7-9 and TRBJ1-1; possibly the D gene is TRBD1, per 5 matching bases. The CDR3 protein sequence reads: CASSLAPGTGPEAFF. The DNA sequence reads TGTGCCAGCAGCTTAGCACCCGGGACGGGACCTGAAGCTTTCTTT.